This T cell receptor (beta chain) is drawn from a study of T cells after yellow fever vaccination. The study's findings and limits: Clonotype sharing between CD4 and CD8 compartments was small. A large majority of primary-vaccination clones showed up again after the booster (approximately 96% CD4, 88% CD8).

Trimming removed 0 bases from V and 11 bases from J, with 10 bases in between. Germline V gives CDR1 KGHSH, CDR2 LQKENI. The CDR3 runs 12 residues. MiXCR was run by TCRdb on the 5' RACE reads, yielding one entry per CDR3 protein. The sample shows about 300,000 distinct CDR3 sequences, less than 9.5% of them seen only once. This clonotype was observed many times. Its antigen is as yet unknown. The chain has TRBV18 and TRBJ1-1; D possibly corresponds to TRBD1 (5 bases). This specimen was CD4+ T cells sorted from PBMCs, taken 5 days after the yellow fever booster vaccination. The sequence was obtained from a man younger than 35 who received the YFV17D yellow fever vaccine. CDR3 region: CASSPPEGMAFF. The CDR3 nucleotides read TGTGCCAGCTCACCACCGGAGGGGATGGCTTTCTTT.